The sequence of this T cell receptor beta chain was determined in a study of blood T cell repertoires in COVID-19. Clones were sequenced by immunoSEQ multiplex PCR, and TCRdb holds only the in-frame ones, with some missing. Here the sample spans around 340,000 clones, around 83% being singletons. Germline V gene sequence: CDR1 MNHNY, CDR2 SVGAGI (reference sequence). This CDR3 contains 14 residues. V gave up 8 bases and J gave up 4 bases; unmatched junction bases: 8. J is TRBJ1-5 and V is TRBV6-6; 7 nucleotides line up with TRBD1. Sequencing was done on a sample of peripheral blood. This receptor was identified in a man aged 25-40 years with active or convalescent COVID-19. The CDR3 loop is CASRQGRPNQPQHF. For the CDR3, the DNA is TGTGCCAGCCGACAGGGTAGGCCTAATCAGCCCCAGCATTTT.